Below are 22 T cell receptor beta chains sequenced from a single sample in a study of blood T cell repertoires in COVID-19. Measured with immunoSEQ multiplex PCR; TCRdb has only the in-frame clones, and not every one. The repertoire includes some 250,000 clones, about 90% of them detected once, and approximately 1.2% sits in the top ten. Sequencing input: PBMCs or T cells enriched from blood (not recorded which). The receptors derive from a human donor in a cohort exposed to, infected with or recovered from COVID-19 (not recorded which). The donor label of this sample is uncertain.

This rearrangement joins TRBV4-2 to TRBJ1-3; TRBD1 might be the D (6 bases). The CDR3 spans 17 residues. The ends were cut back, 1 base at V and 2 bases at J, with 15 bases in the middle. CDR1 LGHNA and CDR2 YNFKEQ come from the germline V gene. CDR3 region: CASSQGPPTGTGNTIYF. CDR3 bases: TGTGCCAGCAGCCAAGGTCCCCCTACAGGGACTGGAAACACCATATATTTT.

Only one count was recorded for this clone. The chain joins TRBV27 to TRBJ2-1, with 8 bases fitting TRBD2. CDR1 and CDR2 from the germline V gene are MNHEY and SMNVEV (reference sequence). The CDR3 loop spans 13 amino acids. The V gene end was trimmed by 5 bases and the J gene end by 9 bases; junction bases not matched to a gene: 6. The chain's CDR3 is CASSPGLDGEQFF. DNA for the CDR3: TGTGCCAGCAGTCCGGGACTAGATGGTGAGCAGTTCTTC.

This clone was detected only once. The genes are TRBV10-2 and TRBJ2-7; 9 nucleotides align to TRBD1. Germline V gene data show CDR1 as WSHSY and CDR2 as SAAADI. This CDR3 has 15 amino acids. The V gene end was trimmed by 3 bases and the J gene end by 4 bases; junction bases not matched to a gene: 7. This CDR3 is CASSDTGTGRYEQYF. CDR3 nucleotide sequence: TGCGCCAGCAGTGATACCGGGACAGGGAGGTACGAGCAGTACTTC.

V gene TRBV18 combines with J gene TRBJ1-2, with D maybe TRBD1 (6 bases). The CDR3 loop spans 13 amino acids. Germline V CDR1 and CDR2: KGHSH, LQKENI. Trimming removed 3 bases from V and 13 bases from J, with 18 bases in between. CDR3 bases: TGTGCCAGCTCACCCGGCAGGGGCCCCTCTCTCACCTTC. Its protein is CASSPGRGPSLTF.

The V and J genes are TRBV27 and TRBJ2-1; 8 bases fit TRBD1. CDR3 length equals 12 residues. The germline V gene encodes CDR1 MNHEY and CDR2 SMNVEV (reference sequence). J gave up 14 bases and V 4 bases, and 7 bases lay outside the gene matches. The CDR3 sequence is CASSYGTGQEFF. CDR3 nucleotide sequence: TGTGCCAGCAGTTATGGGACAGGTCAAGAGTTCTTC.

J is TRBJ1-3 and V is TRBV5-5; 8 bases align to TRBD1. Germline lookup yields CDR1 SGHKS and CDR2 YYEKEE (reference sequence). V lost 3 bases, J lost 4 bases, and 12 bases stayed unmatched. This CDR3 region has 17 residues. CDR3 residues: CASSSTSHRGRGNTIYF. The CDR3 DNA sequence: TGTGCCAGCAGCTCCACTTCGCACAGGGGGAGGGGAAACACCATATATTTT.

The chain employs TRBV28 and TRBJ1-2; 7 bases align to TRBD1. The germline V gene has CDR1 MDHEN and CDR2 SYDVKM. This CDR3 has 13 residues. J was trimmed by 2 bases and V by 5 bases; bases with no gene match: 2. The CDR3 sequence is CASSRTGNYGYTF. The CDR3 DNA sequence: TGTGCCAGCAGTAGGACAGGAAACTATGGCTACACCTTC.

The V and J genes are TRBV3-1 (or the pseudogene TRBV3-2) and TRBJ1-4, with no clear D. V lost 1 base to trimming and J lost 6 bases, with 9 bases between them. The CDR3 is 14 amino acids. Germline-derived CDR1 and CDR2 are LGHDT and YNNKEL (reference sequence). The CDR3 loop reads CASSQALTDEKLFF. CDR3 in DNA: TGTGCCAGCAGCCAAGCTTTGACTGATGAAAAACTGTTTTTT.

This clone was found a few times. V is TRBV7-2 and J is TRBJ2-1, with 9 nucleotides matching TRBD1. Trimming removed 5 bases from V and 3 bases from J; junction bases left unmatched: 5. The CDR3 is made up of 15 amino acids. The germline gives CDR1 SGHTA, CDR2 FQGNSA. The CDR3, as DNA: TGTGCCAGCAGCCAGAGACAGGGGGTCTACAATGAGCAGTTCTTC. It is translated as CASSQRQGVYNEQFF.

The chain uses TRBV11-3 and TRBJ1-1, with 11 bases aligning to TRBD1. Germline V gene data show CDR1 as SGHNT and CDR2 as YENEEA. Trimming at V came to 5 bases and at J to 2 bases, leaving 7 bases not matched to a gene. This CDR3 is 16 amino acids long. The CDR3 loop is CASSPRTGGQNTEAFF. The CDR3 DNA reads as TGTGCCAGCAGCCCCAGGACAGGGGGCCAAAACACTGAAGCTTTCTTT. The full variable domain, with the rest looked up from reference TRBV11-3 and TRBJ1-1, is EAGVVQSPRYKIIEKKQPVAFWCNPISGHNTLYWYLQNLGQGPELLIRYENEEAVDDSQLPKDRFSAERLKGVDSTLKIQPAELGDSAVYLCASSPRTGGQNTEAFFGQGTRLTVV.

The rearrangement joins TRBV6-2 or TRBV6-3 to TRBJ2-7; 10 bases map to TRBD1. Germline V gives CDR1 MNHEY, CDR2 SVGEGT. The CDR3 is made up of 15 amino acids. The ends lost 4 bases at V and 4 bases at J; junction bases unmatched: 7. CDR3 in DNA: TGTGCCAGCAGTTCCCTGGACAGGGGGGAATACGAGCAGTACTTC. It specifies CASSSLDRGEYEQYF.

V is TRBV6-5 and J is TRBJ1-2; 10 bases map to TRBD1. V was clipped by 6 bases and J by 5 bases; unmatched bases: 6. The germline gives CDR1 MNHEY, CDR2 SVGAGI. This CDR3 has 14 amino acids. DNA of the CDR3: TGTGCCAGCAGAAGACAGGGGGCGAGGTATGGCTACACCTTC. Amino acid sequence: CASRRQGARYGYTF.

The DNA for the CDR3 is TGTGCTAGTGGTCCCGGACAGGGGGGGACAGATACGCAGTATTTT. Residues: CASGPGQGGTDTQYF. The chain couples TRBV12-5 to TRBJ2-3; TRBD1 aligns across 10 bases. Germline assignment: CDR1 LGHNT and CDR2 FRNRAP. V trimming: 5 bases; J trimming: 3 bases; junction bases outside the gene matches: 5. The CDR3 is 15 residues long. The whole variable domain, remainder taken from reference TRBV12-5 and TRBJ2-3, is DARVTQTPRHKVTEMGQEVTMRCQPILGHNTVFWYRQTMMQGLELLAYFRNRAPLDDSGMPKDRFSAEMPDATLATLKIQPSEPRDSAVYFCASGPGQGGTDTQYFGPGTRLTVL.

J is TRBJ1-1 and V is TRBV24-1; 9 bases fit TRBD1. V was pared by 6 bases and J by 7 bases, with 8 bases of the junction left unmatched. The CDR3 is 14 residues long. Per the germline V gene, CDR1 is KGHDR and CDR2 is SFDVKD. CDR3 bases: TGTGCCACCAGTCCGTTACAGGGGGCTATTGAAGCTTTCTTT. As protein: CATSPLQGAIEAFF.

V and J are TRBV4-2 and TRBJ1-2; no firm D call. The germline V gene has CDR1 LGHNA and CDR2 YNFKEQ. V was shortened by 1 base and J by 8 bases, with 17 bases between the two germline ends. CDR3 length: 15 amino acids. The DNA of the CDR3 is TGTGCCAGCAGCCAAGTAGGAACCGGGTCAGACGGCTACACCTTC. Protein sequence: CASSQVGTGSDGYTF.

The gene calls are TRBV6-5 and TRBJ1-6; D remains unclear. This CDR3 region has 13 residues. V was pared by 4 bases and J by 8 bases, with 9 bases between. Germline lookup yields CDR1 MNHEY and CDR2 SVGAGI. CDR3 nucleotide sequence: TGTGCCAGCAGTTTTGGGGAGGATTCACCCCTCCACTTT. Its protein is CASSFGEDSPLHF.

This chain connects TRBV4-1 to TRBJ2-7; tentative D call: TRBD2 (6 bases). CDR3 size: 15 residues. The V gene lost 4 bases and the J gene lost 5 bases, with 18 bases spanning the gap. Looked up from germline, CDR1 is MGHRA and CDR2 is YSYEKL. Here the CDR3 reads CASSLQPGGLDEQYF. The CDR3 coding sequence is TGCGCCAGCAGCCTACAACCCGGAGGGTTGGACGAGCAGTACTTC.

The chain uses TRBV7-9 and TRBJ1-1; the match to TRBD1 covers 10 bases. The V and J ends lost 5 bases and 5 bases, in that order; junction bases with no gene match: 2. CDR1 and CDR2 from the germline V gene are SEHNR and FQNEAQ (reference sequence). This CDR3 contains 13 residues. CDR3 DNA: TGTGCCAGCAGCGGACAGGGGGGAACTGAAGCTTTCTTT. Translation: CASSGQGGTEAFF.

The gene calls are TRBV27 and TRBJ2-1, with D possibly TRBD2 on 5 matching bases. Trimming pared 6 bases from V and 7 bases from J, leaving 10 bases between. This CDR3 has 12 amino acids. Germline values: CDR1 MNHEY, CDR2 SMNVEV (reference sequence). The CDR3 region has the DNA TGTGCCAGCAGGGCGGGCCGAAATGAGCAGTTCTTC. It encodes CASRAGRNEQFF.

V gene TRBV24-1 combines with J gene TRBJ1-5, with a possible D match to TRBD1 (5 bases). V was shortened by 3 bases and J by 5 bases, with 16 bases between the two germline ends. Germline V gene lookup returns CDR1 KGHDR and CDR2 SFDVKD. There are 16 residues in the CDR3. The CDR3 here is CATSDPKAGWDQPQHF. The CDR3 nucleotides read TGTGCCACCAGTGATCCGAAGGCAGGGTGGGATCAGCCCCAGCATTTT.

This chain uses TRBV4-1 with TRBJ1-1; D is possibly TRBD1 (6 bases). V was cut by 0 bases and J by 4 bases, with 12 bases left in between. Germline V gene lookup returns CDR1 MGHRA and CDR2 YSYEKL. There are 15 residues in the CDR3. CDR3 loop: CASSQDGRGITEAFF. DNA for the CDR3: TGCGCCAGCAGCCAAGACGGCAGGGGTATCACTGAAGCTTTCTTT.

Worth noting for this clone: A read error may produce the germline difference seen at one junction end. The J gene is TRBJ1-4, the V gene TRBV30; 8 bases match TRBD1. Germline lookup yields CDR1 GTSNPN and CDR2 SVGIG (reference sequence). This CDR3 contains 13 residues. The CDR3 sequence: CAWGQGANEKLFF. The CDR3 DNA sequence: TGTGCCTGGGGACAGGGCGCTAACGAAAAACTGTTTTTT.